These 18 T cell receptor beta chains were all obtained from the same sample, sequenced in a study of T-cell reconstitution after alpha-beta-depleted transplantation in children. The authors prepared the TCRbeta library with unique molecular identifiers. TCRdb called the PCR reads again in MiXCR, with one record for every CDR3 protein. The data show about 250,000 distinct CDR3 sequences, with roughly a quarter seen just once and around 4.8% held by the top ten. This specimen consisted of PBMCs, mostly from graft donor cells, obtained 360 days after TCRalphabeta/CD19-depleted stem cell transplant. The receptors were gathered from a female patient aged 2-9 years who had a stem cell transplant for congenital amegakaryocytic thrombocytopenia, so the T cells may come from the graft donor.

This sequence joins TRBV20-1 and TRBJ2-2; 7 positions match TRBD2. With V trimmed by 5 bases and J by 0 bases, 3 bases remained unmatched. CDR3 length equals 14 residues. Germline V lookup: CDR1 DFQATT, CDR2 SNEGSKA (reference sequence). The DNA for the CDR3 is TGCAGTGCTTCCGGACTAGCGAACACCGGGGAGCTGTTTTTT. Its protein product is CSASGLANTGELFF.

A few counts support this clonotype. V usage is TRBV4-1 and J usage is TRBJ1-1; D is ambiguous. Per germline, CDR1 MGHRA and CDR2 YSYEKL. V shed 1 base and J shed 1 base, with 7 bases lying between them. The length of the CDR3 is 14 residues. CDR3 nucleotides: TGCGCCAGCAGCCAAGTGGTCGGGAACACTGAAGCTTTCTTT. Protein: CASSQVVGNTEAFF.

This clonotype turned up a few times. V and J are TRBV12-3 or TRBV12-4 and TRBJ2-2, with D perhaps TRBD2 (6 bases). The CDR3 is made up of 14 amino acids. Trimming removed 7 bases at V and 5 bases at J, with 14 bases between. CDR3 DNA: TGTGCCAGCAAGGCAGGGACTTGGACCGGGGAGCTGTTTTTT. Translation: CASKAGTWTGELFF.

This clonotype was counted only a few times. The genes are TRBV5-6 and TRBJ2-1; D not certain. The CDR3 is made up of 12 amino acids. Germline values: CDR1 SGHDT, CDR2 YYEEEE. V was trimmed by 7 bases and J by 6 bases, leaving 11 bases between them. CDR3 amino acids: CASQTPPNEQFF. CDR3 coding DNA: TGTGCCAGCCAGACCCCCCCCAATGAGCAGTTCTTC.

The CDR3 spells CASTTGLAGERNEQFF. DNA of the CDR3: TGTGCCAGCACCACCGGACTAGCGGGAGAAAGGAATGAGCAGTTCTTC. This chain joins TRBV11-1 and TRBJ2-1; 13 bases map to TRBD2. J lost 7 bases, V lost 7 bases, and 10 bases had no gene match. The CDR3 extends over 16 amino acids. Germline V gene lookup returns CDR1 SGHAT and CDR2 FQDESV (reference sequence).

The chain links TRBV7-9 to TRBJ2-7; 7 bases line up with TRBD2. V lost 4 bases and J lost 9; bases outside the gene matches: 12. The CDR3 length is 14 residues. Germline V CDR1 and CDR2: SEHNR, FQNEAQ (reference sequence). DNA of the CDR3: TGTGCCAGCAGCTCCCCGGGGAGGGCGCCCGCGCAGTACTTC. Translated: CASSSPGRAPAQYF. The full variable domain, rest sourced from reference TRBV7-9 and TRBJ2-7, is DTGVSQNPRHKITKRGQNVTFRCDPISEHNRLYWYRQTLGQGPEFLTYFQNEAQLEKSRLLSDRFSAERPKGSFSTLEIQRTEQGDSAMYLCASSSPGRAPAQYFGPGTRLTVT.

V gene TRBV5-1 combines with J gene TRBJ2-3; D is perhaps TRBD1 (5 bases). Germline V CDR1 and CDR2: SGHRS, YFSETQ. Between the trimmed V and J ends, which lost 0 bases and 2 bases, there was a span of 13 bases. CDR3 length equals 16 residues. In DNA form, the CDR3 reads TGCGCCAGCAGCTTGGTTACAGGCTCATACACAGATACGCAGTATTTT. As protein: CASSLVTGSYTDTQYF.

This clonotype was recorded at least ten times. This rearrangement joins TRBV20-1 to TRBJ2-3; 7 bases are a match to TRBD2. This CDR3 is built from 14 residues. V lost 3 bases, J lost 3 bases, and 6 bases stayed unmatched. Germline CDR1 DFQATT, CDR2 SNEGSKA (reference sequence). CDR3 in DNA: TGCAGTGCTAGCCAGCGGGAACGGACAGATACGCAGTATTTT. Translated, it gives CSASQRERTDTQYF.

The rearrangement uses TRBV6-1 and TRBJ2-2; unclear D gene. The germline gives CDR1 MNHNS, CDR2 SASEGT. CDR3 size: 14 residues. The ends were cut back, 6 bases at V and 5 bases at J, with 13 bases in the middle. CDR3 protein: CASSDTSLTGELFF. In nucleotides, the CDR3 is TGTGCCAGCAGCGATACCTCCCTTACCGGGGAGCTGTTTTTT.

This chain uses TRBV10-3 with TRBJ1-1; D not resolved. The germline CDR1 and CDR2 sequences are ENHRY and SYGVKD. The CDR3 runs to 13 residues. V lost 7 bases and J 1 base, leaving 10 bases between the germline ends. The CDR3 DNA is TGTGCCATCATTTCGGAGCGGAACACTGAAGCTTTCTTT. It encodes CAIISERNTEAFF.

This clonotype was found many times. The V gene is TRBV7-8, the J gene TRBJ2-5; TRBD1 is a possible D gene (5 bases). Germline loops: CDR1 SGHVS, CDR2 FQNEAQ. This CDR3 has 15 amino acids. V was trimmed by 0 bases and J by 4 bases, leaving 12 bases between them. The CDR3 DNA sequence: TGTGCCAGCAGCTTAGCGCAGGGTACAGGAGAGACCCAGTACTTC. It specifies CASSLAQGTGETQYF.

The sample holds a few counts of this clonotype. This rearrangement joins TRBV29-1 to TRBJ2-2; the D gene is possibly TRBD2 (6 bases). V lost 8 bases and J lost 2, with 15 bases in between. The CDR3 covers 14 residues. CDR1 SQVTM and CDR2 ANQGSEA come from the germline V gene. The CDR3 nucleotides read TGCAGCACGCGGGGTAGCGGTAACACCGGGGAGCTGTTTTTT. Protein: CSTRGSGNTGELFF.

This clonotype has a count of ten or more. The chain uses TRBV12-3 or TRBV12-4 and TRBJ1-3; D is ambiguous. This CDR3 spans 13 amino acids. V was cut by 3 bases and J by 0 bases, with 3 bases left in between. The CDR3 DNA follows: TGTGCCAGCAGTTTCTTCTCTGGAAACACCATATATTTT. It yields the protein CASSFFSGNTIYF.

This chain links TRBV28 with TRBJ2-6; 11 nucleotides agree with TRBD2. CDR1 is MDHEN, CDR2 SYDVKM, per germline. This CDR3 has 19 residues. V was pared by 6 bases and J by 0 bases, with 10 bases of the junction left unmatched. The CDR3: CASSSGGLADSSGANVLTF. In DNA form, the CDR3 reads TGTGCCAGCAGCTCCGGGGGACTAGCGGATAGCTCTGGGGCCAACGTCCTGACTTTC.

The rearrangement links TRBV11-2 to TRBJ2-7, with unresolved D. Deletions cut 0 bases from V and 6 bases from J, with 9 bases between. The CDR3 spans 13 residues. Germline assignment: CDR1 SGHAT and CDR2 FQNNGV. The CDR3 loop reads CASSLDSRFEQYF. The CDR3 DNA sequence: TGTGCCAGCAGCTTAGATTCCCGGTTCGAGCAGTACTTC.

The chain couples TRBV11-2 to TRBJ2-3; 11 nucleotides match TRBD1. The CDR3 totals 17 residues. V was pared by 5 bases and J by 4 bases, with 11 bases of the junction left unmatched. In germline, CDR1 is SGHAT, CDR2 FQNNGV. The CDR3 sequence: CASSPRGGQGASDTQYF. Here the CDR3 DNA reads TGTGCCAGCAGCCCCAGGGGCGGACAGGGGGCCTCAGATACGCAGTATTTT.

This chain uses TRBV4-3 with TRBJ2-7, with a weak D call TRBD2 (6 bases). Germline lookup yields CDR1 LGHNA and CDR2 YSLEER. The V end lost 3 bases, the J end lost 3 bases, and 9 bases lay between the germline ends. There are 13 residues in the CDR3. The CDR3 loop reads CASSQISGYEQYF. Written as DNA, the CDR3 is TGCGCCAGCAGCCAGATTAGCGGCTACGAGCAGTACTTC.

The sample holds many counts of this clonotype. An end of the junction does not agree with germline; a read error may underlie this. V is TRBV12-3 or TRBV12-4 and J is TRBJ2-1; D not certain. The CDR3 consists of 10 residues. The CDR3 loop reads CASSLGEVVF. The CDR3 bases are TGTGCCAGCAGTTTAGGGGAAGTAGTCTTC.